Listed below are T cell receptor beta chains from one sample, sequenced in a study of T cell responses to AZD1222 COVID-19 vaccine. Clones were sequenced by immunoSEQ multiplex PCR, and TCRdb holds only the in-frame ones, with some missing. This sample has some 150,000 clones, with approximately 90% found just once. Sequenced here: peripheral blood, sampled after recovery from COVID-19. The source of these receptors is an adult who had recovered from COVID-19. CDR3s include the opening cysteine and the closing phenylalanine or tryptophan. Each record gives: D gene, V gene, J gene, clone size, CDR3 DNA, CDR3 protein. A D gene is named only where the DNA matches it firmly. The size entry is marked missing in some rows and otherwise reads once, few, many or a size class.

>TRBD1|TRBV19|TRBJ1-1|NA
TGTGCCAGTCGCTGGACAGGCAAAGCTTTCTTT
CASRWTGKAFF
>NA|TRBV19|TRBJ1-2|NA
TGTGCCAGTAGTATAGACAGAAGGGAGAAAGATGGCTACACCTTC
CASSIDRREKDGYTF
>NA|TRBV5-1|TRBJ2-7|NA
TGCGCCAGCATGGGGGGTTCCTACGAGCAGTACTTC
CASMGGSYEQYF
>NA|TRBV5-1|TRBJ1-2|NA
TGCGCCAGCAGCCCTTATGGCAGCTCCGATAACTATGGCTACACCTTC
CASSPYGSSDNYGYTF
>NA|TRBV10-3|TRBJ2-1|NA
TGTGCCATCAGTGAGACCGACACAGGGAACAATGAGCAGTTCTTC
CAISETDTGNNEQFF
>TRBD2|TRBV7-3|TRBJ2-2|NA
TGTGCCAGCAGCCCAATACTAGCGGCGGGTACCGGGGAGCTGTTTTTT
CASSPILAAGTGELFF
>NA|TRBV10-3|TRBJ2-3|NA
TGTGCCATCAGTGGGGGCAGAAAAACAGATACGCAGTATTTT
CAISGGRKTDTQYF
>NA|TRBV28|TRBJ1-4|NA
TGTGCCAGCCGATCAACTAATGAAAAACTGTTTTTT
CASRSTNEKLFF
>NA|TRBV19|TRBJ2-3|NA
TGTGCCAGTAGTATCATCTTCACAGATACGCAGTATTTT
CASSIIFTDTQYF
>NA|TRBV25-1|TRBJ1-1|NA
TGTGCCAGCAAGACCCCCAGGGGCACTGAAGCTTTCTTT
CASKTPRGTEAFF
>TRBD2|TRBV2|TRBJ2-2|NA
TGTGCCAGCAGTCTTAGCGGGAGTTACGGCACCGGGGAGCTGTTTTTT
CASSLSGSYGTGELFF
>NA|TRBV6-5|TRBJ1-5|NA
TGTGCCAGCAGCGTGGGTAGGAGCAATCAGCCCCAGCATTTT
CASSVGRSNQPQHF
>NA|TRBV4-1|TRBJ1-2|NA
TGCGCCAGCAGCCCCCCTGCGGCTTTGGGTGGCTACACCTTC
CASSPPAALGGYTF
>NA|TRBV12-5|TRBJ1-4|NA
TGTGCTAGTGGCCCGCCGGGAACTAAACTGTTTTTT
CASGPPGTKLFF
>TRBD1|TRBV19|TRBJ1-2|NA
TGTGCCAGTAGTAACGGACAGGGGGGGAACTATGGCTACACCTTC
CASSNGQGGNYGYTF
>NA|TRBV5-6|TRBJ2-7|once
TGTGCCAGCAGCTTGGGAAGGGCCTACGAGCAGTACTTC
CASSLGRAYEQYF
>NA|TRBV12-3/TRBV12-4|TRBJ1-1|NA
TGTGCCAGCAGCCTTATACAGGGAGCAGAAGCTTTCTTT
CASSLIQGAEAFF
>NA|TRBV9|TRBJ1-2|NA
TGTGCCAGCCGGGGGGGTGGCTACACCTTC
CASRGGGYTF
>TRBD1|TRBV5-4|TRBJ2-3|NA
TGTGCCAGCAGCTTGGCCCGGACAGGGCGAACAGATACGCAGTATTTT
CASSLARTGRTDTQYF
>TRBD1|TRBV28|TRBJ2-3|once
TGTGCCAGCAGTCCGGGACAGGGGGCTTGGGATACGCAGTATTTT
CASSPGQGAWDTQYF
>NA|TRBV19|TRBJ2-4|NA
TGTGCCAGTAGCCATAAGGCGGGTTTAGCCAAAAACATTCAGTACTTC
CASSHKAGLAKNIQYF
>TRBD1|TRBV18|TRBJ1-1|few
TGTGCCAGCTCTTCGGGACAGGGGAACACTGAAGCTTTCTTT
CASSSGQGNTEAFF
>NA|TRBV7-2|TRBJ1-3|once
TGTGCCAGCAGCTTTGGGGGGCTGGGAGGAAACACCATATATTTT
CASSFGGLGGNTIYF
>NA|TRBV29-1|TRBJ2-3|NA
TGCAGCGTTGTGGCGGCGGCTAGCACAGATACGCAGTATTTT
CSVVAAASTDTQYF
>NA|TRBV14|TRBJ1-1|few
TGTGCCAGCAGCATAACAGGGTTCGGAGAAGCTTTCTTT
CASSITGFGEAFF